The clone carrying this T cell receptor (beta chain) was recorded a few times. Antigen: not known. This CDR3 spans 13 amino acids. Germline V gives CDR1 SGHRS, CDR2 YFSETQ. V lost 5 bases to trimming and J lost 5 bases, with 11 bases between them. Time point indicated: patch test 2, 6 weeks after DPC sensitization. The treatment: therapeutic diphenylcyclopropenone sensitization with weekly scalp DPC. TCRdb reanalysed the RACE reads using MiXCR and keeps one entry per CDR3 protein. Of some 57,000 distinct CDR3 sequences in the sample, around 9.5% were seen once. The sample comes from a study of human T cells and chemical hapten exposure. Overall study results and limits: The number of TCRs above 1 in 1000 frequency did not change after DPC sensitization.

The source material was whole blood, sampled in connection with sensitization to the hapten diphenylcyclopropenone (DPC). This chain joins TRBV5-1 and TRBJ2-1; D possibly corresponds to TRBD1 (6 bases). The TCR sequence derives from a woman aged 45-59 years with alopecia areata. Some clones in this sample may be carry-over from other donors' samples. CDR3 loop: CASRRTADNEQFF. CDR3 DNA sequence: TGCGCCAGCAGGAGGACAGCTGACAATGAGCAGTTCTTC. Based on the CDR3 plus reference TRBV5-1 and TRBJ2-1, the full variable domain is KAGVTQTPRYLIKTRGQQVTLSCSPISGHRSVSWYQQTPGQGLQFLFEYFSETQRNKGNFPGRFSGRQFSNSRSEMNVSTLELGDSALYLCASRRTADNEQFFGPGTRLTVL.